The text below deals with one TCR beta chain. This clonotype came up a few times. The specificity of this receptor is unknown. No base-level quality is on record; no much larger clone is a single base apart. This entry is derived from a study of identical twins (dated by TCRdb to about 2016). About the study as a whole: TCR alpha and beta repertoires from monozygotic twins, unrelated adults of various ages and cord blood were deep-sequenced to test whether fetal clonotypes persist. To rule out contamination, the twin experiments were replicated at different times with different library preparation protocols.

The library was obtained by 5' RACE. Sequencing was performed on an Illumina HiSeq 2000. A universal primer binding site was added through template switching, and the final cDNA carried a unique molecular identifier so that TCR cDNA molecules could be counted accurately. First-strand cDNA for TCR alpha and beta chains was synthesized from specific primers in the conserved constant-segment region. Each cDNA library was double barcoded, with a SMART-Mk sample barcode plus Illumina barcodes, to control for contamination. Two successive PCR steps introduced TruSeq adapter sequences along with Illumina sample barcodes. TCR alpha and beta cDNA libraries were sequenced on the Illumina HiSeq platform with custom primers. The published analysis was carried out like this. MiGEC processed the raw reads to extract unique molecular identifiers, while MiXCR was used to determine the CDR3 positions. For each individual, recombination models were inferred using an EM algorithm with the repgenHMM and IGoR tools. Shared clonotypes were analyzed with the tcR package in R, and sharing was normalized by the product of cloneset sizes. To study raw recombination free of thymic and clonal selection effects, out-of-frame nonproductive sequences were analyzed. The public reads were reanalyzed by TCRdb: fastp trimming at Q25, MiXCR alignment, in-frame beta chains only. One record per CDR3 amino acid sequence lists the most common genes and DNA. The V and J calls follow TCRdb's processing rather than the paper's. The sample contains around 230,000 distinct CDR3 sequences, 5.5% to 7.5% of them found a single time. The ten largest clones represent less than 15% of the sample.

Summary of the overall study and its limitations: Out-of-frame TCR alpha sharing in monozygotic twins was systematically underestimated by recombination models, whereas sharing between unrelated individuals was in agreement with the recombination models. Compared with coincidental sharing between unrelated individuals, out-of-frame TCR alpha sequences shared between twins showed an excess of sequences with low generation probability. A weaker excess of twin sharing was found in beta out-of-frame sequences because the signal-to-noise ratio was lowered by fewer shared sequences. Because the same donors could not be followed over many years, the conclusions depended on cross-sectional statistical analysis. Invariant T cells such as MAIT and iNKT could partly confound zero-insertion analyses, though diverse VJ usage argued against this for most clonotypes. Fewer insertions were carried by abundant cord blood beta clonotypes; a weaker similar trend was observed in young adult naive repertoires, while no such trend was observed in memory repertoires.

Every donor was a healthy Caucasian. Three pairs of female monozygotic twins, all aged about 18 to 29 years, made up the twin cohort. Positive isolation kits from Invitrogen were used to isolate the CD4+ and CD8+ T cell populations. CDR1 and CDR2, per the germline V gene, are SGHVS and FNYEAQ. V ends up 5 bases short and J 8 bases short, with an unmatched junction base count of 7. The CDR3 has 14 amino acids, counting the end cysteine and phenylalanine. The only DNA kept is the CDR3, 42 bases in frame from the first base. These same records also appear under a second study, on T cells expressing NK-cell markers. The second study reports: Three sorted T-cell subsets (CD3+CD56+NKG2C+, CD3+CD56+NKG2C- and CD3+CD56-NKG2C+) from seven to nine donors had their TCR beta-chain repertoires profiled. Among the eight sequenced donors, seven were HCMV-seropositive and one was HCMV-seronegative. To restrict sorting to alphabetaTCR-expressing T cells, an anti-gammadeltaTCR antibody was added in several experiments. In a handful of donors, the dominant CD3+CD56+NKG2C+ clonotypes were found to rank among the top 10 CD8+ clonotypes and to make up about 1.0-7.5% of CD8+ T cells. Those dominant clonotypes were again the most abundant among CD3+CD56-NKG2C+ cells in a handful of donors, at 28.3-60.1%. It remained unclear whether the expanded NKG2C-expressing T cell clones were specific for HCMV antigens. The study sequenced eight donors, all healthy volunteers chosen at random: three men and five women. To determine HCMV serostatus, a commercial ELISA kit was used to detect HCMV-specific IgG in serum. MIGEC was used to demultiplex reads and group reads by UMI, and MiTCR was used to assemble and quantify clonotypes. Only TCR cDNA sequences supported by at least two reads were kept to exclude erroneous sequences. The tcR package was used for downstream repertoire analysis, with clonotypes matched between fractions based on CDR3 nucleotide sequence plus V segment. VDJmatch was used to annotate antigen specificity against VDJdb, with one amino acid substitution in CDR3 permitted.

This clonotype originated in a woman aged 18-35 years in good health. The chain joins TRBV7-6 to TRBJ1-4; TRBD1 lines up with 8 middle nucleotides. Sequencing was carried out using CD8+ T cells sorted from blood. The nucleotides read TGTGCCAGCAGCCCCGACAGGGGAGGGGAAAAACTGTTTTTT. Its protein is CASSPDRGGEKLFF.